This is a list of T cell receptor beta chains from one sample in a study of T cell responses to AZD1222 COVID-19 vaccine. Data came from immunoSEQ multiplex PCR; TCRdb stores just in-frame clones and leaves some out. The sample yields more than 150,000 clones, about nine tenths seen once. Sequences were derived from peripheral blood, sampled on day 0 of AZD1222 vaccination. The source of these receptors is an adult in good health. Both conserved end residues are part of each CDR3. Fields, in order: J gene, V gene, D gene, clone size, CDR3 protein, CDR3 DNA. The D gene is left open where the match is weak. For some rows the clone size is stated as once, few or many, or as a class when expanded; others skip it.

>TRBJ2-2|TRBV6-2/TRBV6-3|-|-
CASSRILVSIGELFF
TGTGCCAGCAGCAGAATACTAGTGTCTATAGGGGAGCTGTTTTTT
>TRBJ2-7|TRBV7-3|-|-
CASSLTGGYEQYF
TGTGCCAGCAGCTTAACAGGGGGCTACGAGCAGTACTTC
>TRBJ2-7|TRBV30|-|-
CAWATAYEQYF
TGTGCCTGGGCCACCGCCTACGAGCAGTACTTC
>TRBJ2-3|TRBV5-1|TRBD2|-
CASTLGTSGGGDTQYF
TGCGCCAGCACCCTGGGGACTAGCGGGGGCGGGGATACGCAGTATTTT
>TRBJ2-7|TRBV3-1/TRBV3-2|-|-
CASSQAGPYEQYF
TGTGCCAGCAGCCAAGCGGGTCCCTACGAGCAGTACTTC
>TRBJ2-6|TRBV5-1|-|-
CASSLVEDSSGANVLTF
TGCGCCAGCAGCTTGGTGGAGGATTCCTCTGGGGCCAACGTCCTGACTTTC
>TRBJ2-2|TRBV5-1|-|-
CASSIQPDTGELFF
TGCGCCAGCAGCATCCAACCGGACACCGGGGAGCTGTTTTTT
>TRBJ2-1|TRBV5-1|TRBD2|-
CASGLGEGQDEQFF
TGCGCCAGCGGGCTGGGGGAGGGCCAAGATGAGCAGTTCTTC
>TRBJ1-3|TRBV9|TRBD1|-
CASSVVGGQGAGNTIYF
TGTGCCAGCAGCGTAGTAGGAGGGCAGGGGGCTGGAAACACCATATATTTT
>TRBJ2-5|TRBV24-1|-|once
CATSGGATQETQYF
TGTGCCACCAGTGGGGGCGCGACCCAAGAGACCCAGTACTTC
>TRBJ1-4|TRBV30|TRBD1|-
CAWNLPGQVNEKLFF
TGTGCCTGGAATCTACCGGGACAGGTTAATGAAAAACTGTTTTTT
>TRBJ2-7|TRBV7-2|TRBD2|-
CASSTGLAPRQQYF
TGTGCCAGCAGCACGGGACTAGCGCCTAGACAGCAGTACTTC
>TRBJ2-2|TRBV27|TRBD2|once
CASRLLRVAGGNSNTGELFF
TGTGCCAGCAGGCTTCTTCGGGTAGCGGGAGGTAACTCGAACACCGGGGAGCTGTTTTTT
>TRBJ2-7|TRBV18|TRBD2|-
CASSLGRGSSYEQYF
TGTGCCAGCTCACTGGGGCGGGGGAGCTCCTACGAGCAGTACTTC
>TRBJ2-7|TRBV30|-|-
CAWSTQNRREQYF
TGTGCCTGGAGTACCCAAAATCGACGCGAGCAGTACTTC
>TRBJ1-5|TRBV5-5|TRBD1|-
CASSFLGQGFHF
TGTGCCAGCAGCTTTTTGGGACAGGGGTTCCATTTT
>TRBJ2-5|TRBV25-1|TRBD1|once
CASSSPMTGQETQYF
TGTGCCAGCAGTTCCCCCATGACAGGGCAAGAGACCCAGTACTTC
>TRBJ2-7|TRBV6-2/TRBV6-3|-|-
CASSYRDGQYYEQYF
TGTGCCAGCAGTTACAGGGACGGACAATACTACGAGCAGTACTTC
>TRBJ1-2|TRBV14|TRBD1|-
CASSQYSQGDVGYTF
TGTGCCAGCAGCCAATACTCACAGGGGGATGTTGGCTACACCTTC
>TRBJ1-5|TRBV7-2|-|-
CASSNGNSNQPQHF
TGTGCCAGCAGCAATGGGAATAGCAATCAGCCCCAGCATTTT
>TRBJ2-7|TRBV6-5|-|-
CASSSLSGVSYEQYF
TGTGCCAGCAGTTCCCTTAGCGGAGTCTCCTACGAGCAGTACTTC
>TRBJ2-5|TRBV5-1|-|-
CASSWVGGRETQYF
TGCGCCAGCAGCTGGGTCGGGGGGCGAGAGACCCAGTACTTC
>TRBJ2-7|TRBV3-1/TRBV3-2|TRBD2|-
CASSTTSGNEQYF
TGTGCCAGCAGCACGACTAGCGGGAACGAGCAGTACTTC
>TRBJ2-7|TRBV29-1|-|-
CSVEVGGYEQYF
TGCAGCGTTGAAGTGGGGGGCTACGAGCAGTACTTC
>TRBJ1-2|TRBV7-9|-|-
CASSLGTPNYGYTF
TGTGCCAGCAGCCTCGGGACACCGAACTATGGCTACACCTTC
>TRBJ2-7|TRBV30|-|few
CAWSVWPIRLSGPENEQYF
TGTGCCTGGAGTGTGTGGCCTATTCGATTGAGCGGTCCGGAGAACGAGCAGTACTTC
>TRBJ2-1|TRBV7-2|TRBD2|-
CASGGTSHSDEQFF
TGTGCCAGCGGCGGGACTAGCCATTCAGATGAGCAGTTCTTC
>TRBJ1-2|TRBV28|TRBD1|once
CASRGQGGNYGYTF
TGTGCCAGCAGGGGACAGGGGGGAAACTATGGCTACACCTTC
>TRBJ2-2|TRBV7-3|TRBD2|-
CASSPGGTGELFF
TGTGCCAGCAGCCCGGGGGGCACCGGGGAGCTGTTTTTT